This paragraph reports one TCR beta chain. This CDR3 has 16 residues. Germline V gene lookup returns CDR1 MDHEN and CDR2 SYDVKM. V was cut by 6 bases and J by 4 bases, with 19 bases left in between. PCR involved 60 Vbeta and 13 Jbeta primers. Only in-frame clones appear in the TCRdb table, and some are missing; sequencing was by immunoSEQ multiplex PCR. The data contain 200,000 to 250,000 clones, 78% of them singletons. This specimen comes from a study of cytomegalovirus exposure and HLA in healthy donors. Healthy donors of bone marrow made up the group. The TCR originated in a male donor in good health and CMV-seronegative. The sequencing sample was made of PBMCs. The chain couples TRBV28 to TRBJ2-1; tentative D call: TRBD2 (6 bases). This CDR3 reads CASSPIAVNVYNEQFF. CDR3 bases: TGTGCCAGCAGCCCTATAGCGGTGAACGTATACAATGAGCAGTTCTTC. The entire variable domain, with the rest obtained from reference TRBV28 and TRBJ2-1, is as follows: DVKVTQSSRYLVKRTGEKVFLECVQDMDHENMFWYRQDPGLGLRLIYFSYDVKMKEKGDIPEGYSVSREKKERFSLILESASTNQTSMYLCASSPIAVNVYNEQFFGPGTRLTVL.